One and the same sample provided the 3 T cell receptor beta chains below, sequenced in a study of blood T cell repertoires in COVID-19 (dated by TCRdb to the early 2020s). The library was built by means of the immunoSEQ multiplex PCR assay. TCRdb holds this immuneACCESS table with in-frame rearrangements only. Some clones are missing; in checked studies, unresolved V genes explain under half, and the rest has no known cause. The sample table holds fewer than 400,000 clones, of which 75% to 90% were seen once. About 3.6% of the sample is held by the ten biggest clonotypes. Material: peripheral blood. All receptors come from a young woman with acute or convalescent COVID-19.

CDR3 in amino acids: CASRLSPTTGNTDTQYF. Here the CDR3 DNA reads TGTGCAAGTCGCTTAAGCCCAACTACGGGAAACACAGATACGCAGTATTTT. The chain couples TRBV12-2 to TRBJ2-3; whether TRBD2, the table's D call, matches the DNA was not checked. TRBV12-2 represents a pseudogene. This CDR3 region has 17 residues.

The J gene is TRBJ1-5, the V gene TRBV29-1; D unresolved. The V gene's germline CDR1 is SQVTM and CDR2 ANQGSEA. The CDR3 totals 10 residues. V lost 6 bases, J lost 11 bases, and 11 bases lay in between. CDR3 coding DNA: TGCAGCGTCCTTGACGGGGCCCAGCATTTT. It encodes CSVLDGAQHF.

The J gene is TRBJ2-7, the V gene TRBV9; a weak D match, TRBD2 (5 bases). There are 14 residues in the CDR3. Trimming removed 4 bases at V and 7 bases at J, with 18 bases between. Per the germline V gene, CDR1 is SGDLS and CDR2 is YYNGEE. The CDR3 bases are TGTGCCAGCAGCCCTCCGACCACCTCGGGGGAGCAGTACTTC. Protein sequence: CASSPPTTSGEQYF. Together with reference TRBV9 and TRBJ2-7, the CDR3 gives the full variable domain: DSGVTQTPKHLITATGQRVTLRCSPRSGDLSVYWYQQSLDQGLQFLIQYYNGEERAKGNILERFSAQQFPDLHSELNLSSLELGDSALYFCASSPPTTSGEQYFGPGTRLTVT.